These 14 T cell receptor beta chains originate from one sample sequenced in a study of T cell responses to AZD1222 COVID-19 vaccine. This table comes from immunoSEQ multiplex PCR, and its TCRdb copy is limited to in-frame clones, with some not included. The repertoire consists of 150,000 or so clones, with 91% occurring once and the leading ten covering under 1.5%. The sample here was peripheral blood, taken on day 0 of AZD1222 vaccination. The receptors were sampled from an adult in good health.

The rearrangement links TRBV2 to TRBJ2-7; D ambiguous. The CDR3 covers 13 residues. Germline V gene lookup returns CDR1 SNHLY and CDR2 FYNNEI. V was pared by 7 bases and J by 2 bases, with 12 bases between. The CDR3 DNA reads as TGTGCCAGCAAGGGTCGTCAGACCTACGAGCAGTACTTC. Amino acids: CASKGRQTYEQYF.

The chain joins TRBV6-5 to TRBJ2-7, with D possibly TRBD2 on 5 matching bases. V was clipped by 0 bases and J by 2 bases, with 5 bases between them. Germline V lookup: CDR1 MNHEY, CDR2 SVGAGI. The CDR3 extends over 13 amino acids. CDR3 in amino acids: CASSYSGAYEQYF. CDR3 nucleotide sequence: TGTGCCAGCAGTTACTCGGGAGCCTACGAGCAGTACTTC.

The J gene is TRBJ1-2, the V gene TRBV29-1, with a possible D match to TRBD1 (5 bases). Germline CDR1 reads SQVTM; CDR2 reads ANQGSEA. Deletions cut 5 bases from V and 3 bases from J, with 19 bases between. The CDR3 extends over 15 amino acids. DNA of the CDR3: TGCAGCGTTTCCCCCCTCGGGACGGCTCACTATGGCTACACCTTC. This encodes CSVSPLGTAHYGYTF.

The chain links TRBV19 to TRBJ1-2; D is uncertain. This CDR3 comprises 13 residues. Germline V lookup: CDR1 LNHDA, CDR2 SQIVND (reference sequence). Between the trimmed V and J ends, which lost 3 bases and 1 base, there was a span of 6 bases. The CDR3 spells CASSIQVNYGYTF. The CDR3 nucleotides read TGTGCCAGTAGTATTCAGGTTAACTATGGCTACACCTTC.

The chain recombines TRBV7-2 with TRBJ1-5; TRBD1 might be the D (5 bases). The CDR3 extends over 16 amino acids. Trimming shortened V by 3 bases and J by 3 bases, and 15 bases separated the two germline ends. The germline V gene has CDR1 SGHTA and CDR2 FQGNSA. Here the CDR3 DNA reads TGTGCCAGCAGCTTGACAGCCCACGGAGCCAATCAGCCCCAGCATTTT. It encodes CASSLTAHGANQPQHF.

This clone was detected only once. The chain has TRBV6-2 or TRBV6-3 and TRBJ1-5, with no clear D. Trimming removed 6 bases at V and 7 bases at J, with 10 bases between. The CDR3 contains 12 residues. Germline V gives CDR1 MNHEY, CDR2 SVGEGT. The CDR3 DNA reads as TGTGCCAGCAGCCACCTAAGGCAGCCCCAGCATTTT. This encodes CASSHLRQPQHF.

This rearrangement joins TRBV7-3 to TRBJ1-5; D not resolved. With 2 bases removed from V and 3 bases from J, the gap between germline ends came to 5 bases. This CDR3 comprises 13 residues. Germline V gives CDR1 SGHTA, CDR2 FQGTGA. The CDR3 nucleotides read TGTGCCAGCAGCTTAGACCTCAATCAGCCCCAGCATTTT. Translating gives CASSLDLNQPQHF.

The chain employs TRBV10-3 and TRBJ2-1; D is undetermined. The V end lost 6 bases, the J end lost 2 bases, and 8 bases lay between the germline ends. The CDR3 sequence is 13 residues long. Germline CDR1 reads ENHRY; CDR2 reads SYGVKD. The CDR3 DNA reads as TGTGCCATCAGGGACCCTGCCTACAATGAGCAGTTCTTC. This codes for CAIRDPAYNEQFF.

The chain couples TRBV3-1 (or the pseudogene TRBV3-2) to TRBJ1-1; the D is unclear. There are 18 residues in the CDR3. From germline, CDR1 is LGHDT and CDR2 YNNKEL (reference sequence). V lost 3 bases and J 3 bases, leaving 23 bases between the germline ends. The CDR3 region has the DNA TGTGCCAGCAGCCAGACACACCTAGGATGGGTTCTGGACACTGAAGCTTTCTTT. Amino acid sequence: CASSQTHLGWVLDTEAFF.

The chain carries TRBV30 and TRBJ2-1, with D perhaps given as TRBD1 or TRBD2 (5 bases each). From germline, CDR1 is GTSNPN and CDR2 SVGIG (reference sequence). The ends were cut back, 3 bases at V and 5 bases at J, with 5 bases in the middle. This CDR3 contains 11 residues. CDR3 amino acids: CAWRGDNEQFF. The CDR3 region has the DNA TGTGCCTGGAGGGGGGACAATGAGCAGTTCTTC.

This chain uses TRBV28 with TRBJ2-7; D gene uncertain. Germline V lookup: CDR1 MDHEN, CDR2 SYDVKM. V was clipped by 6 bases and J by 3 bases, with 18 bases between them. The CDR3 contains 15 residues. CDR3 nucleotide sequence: TGTGCCAGCAGGTGGACCGCGGCACCCCTCTACGAGCAGTACTTC. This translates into CASRWTAAPLYEQYF.

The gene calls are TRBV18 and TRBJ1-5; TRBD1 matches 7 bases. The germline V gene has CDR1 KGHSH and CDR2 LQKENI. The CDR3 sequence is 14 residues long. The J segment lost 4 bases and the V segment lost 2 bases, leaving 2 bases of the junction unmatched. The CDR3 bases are TGTGCCAGCTCACCAGGGACAGCGAATCAGCCCCAGCATTTT. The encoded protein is CASSPGTANQPQHF.

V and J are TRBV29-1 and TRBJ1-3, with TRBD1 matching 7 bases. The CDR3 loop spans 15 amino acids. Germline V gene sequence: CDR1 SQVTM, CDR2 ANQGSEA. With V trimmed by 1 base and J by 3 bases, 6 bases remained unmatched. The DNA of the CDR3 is TGCAGCGTTGAAGTAAGGGGGCGGCATGGAAACACCATATATTTT. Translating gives CSVEVRGRHGNTIYF.

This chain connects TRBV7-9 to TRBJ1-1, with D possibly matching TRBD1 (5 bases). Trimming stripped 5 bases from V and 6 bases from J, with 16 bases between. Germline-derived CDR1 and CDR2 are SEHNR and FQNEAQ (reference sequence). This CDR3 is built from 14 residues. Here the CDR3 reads CASSPHVAGAEAFF. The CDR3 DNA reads TGTGCCAGCAGCCCCCACGTAGCGGGGGCTGAAGCTTTCTTT.